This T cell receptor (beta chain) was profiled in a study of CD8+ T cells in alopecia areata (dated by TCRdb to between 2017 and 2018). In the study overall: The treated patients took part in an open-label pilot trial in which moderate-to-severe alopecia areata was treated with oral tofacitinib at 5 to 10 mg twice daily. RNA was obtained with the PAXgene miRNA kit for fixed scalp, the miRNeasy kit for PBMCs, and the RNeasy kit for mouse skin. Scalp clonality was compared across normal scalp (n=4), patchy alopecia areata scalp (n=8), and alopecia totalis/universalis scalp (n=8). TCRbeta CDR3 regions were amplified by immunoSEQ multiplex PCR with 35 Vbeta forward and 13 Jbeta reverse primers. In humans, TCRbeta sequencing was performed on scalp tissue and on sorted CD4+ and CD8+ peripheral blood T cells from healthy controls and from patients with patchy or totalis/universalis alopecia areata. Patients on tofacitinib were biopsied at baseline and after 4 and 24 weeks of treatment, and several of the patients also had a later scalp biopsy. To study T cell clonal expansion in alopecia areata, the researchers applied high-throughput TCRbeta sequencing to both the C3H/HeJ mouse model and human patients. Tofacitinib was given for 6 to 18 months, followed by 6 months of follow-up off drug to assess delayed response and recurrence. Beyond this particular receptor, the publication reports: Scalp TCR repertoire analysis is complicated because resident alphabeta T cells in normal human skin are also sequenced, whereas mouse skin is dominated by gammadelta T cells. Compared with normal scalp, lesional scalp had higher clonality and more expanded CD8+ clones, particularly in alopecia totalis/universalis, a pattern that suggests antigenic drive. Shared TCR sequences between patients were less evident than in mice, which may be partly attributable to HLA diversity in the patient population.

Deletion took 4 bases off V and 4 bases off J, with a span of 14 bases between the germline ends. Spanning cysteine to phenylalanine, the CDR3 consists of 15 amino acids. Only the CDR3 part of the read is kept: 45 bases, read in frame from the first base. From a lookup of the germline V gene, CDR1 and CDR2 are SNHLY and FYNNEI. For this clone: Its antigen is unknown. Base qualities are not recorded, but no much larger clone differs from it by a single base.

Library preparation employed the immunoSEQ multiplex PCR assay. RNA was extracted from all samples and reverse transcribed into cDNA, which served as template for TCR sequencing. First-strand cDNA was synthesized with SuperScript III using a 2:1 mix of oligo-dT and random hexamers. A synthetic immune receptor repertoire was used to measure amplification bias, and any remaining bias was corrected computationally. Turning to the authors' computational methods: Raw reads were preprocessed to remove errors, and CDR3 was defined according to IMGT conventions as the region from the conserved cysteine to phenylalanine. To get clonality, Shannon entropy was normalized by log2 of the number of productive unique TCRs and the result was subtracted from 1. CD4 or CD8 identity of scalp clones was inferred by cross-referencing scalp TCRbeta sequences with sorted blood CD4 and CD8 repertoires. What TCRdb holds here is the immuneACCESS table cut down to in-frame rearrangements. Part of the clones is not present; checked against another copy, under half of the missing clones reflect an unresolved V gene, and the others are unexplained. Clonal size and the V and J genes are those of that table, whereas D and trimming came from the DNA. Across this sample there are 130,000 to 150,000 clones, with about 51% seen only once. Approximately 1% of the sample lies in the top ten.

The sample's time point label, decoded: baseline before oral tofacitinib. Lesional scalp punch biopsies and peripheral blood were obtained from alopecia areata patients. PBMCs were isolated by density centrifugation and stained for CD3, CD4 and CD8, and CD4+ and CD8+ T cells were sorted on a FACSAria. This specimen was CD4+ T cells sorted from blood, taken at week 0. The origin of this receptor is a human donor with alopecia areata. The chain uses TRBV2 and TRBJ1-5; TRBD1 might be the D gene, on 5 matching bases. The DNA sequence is TGTGCCAGCAGTGCTCGCGGGACCGGGAATCAGCCCCAGCATTTT. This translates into CASSARGTGNQPQHF.